The 17 T cell receptor beta chains in this list originate from one sample, sequenced in a study of low-dose radiotherapy and immunotherapy resistance in tumors. As for time point: before trial treatment. cDNA synthesis used a TRAV/TRBV-specific primer set for both chains. TCRs were amplified for approximately 22 PCR cycles with a constant-region primer and V-primer adapter. Each CDR3 protein is one row after TCRdb ran MiXCR on the reads. The table has approximately 84,000 distinct CDR3 sequences, around 17% seen once. Sample: PBMCs, taken before treatment. Receptors originate from a male donor with prostate cancer.

In this sample, this clonotype turned up many times. CDR3 bases: TGTGCCTGGAGTTACGCGGGGGGGGTTTACGAGCAGTACTTC. It is translated as CAWSYAGGVYEQYF. This chain joins TRBV30 and TRBJ2-7; 9 nucleotides line up with TRBD2. V lost 2 bases and J lost 4; bases outside the gene matches: 6. There are 14 residues in the CDR3. Per the germline V gene, CDR1 is GTSNPN and CDR2 is SVGIG (reference sequence).

Ten or more counts support this clonotype. V gene TRBV2 combines with J gene TRBJ2-7, with 8 bases fitting TRBD2. This CDR3 has 13 amino acids. In germline, CDR1 is SNHLY, CDR2 FYNNEI. V dropped 10 bases and J dropped 1; count of bases not matched to a gene: 6. This chain's CDR3 is CATGGVNSYEQYF. Here the CDR3 DNA reads TGTGCCACGGGGGGGGTGAATTCCTACGAGCAGTACTTC.

This clonotype was seen ten or more times. The V call is TRBV4-1, the J call TRBJ1-5; D might be TRBD1 (6 bases). The V end lost 3 bases, the J end lost 3 bases, and 21 bases lay between the germline ends. CDR1 MGHRA and CDR2 YSYEKL come from the germline V gene. This CDR3 has 18 residues. The CDR3 DNA follows: TGCGCCAGCAGCCAGGGGGGCAGTGGGCTGAAAAACAATCAGCCCCAGCATTTT. This codes for CASSQGGSGLKNNQPQHF.

This clonotype occurred many times. The chain links TRBV7-9 to TRBJ2-7, with 9 bases aligning to TRBD2. Germline V gives CDR1 SEHNR, CDR2 FQNEAQ (reference sequence). The CDR3 is 13 amino acids. V trimming: 7 bases; J trimming: 6 bases; junction bases outside the gene matches: 7. CDR3 loop: CASTSGGGGEQYF. In DNA, the CDR3 is TGTGCCAGCACATCCGGCGGGGGGGGCGAGCAGTACTTC.

The V gene is TRBV23-1, the J gene TRBJ1-5; D remains unclear. TRBV23-1 carries the ORF label, with uncertain function. V lost 4 bases to trimming and J lost 6 bases, with 4 bases between them. The CDR3 length is 11 residues. CDR3 region: CASSLGQPQHF. The CDR3 DNA follows: TGCGCCAGCAGTCTTGGTCAGCCCCAGCATTTT.

This clonotype was seen repeatedly, ten times or more. The chain employs TRBV11-3 and TRBJ2-1, with D perhaps TRBD1 (6 bases). The CDR3 is 14 amino acids. CDR1 and CDR2 (germline): SGHNT, YENEEA. The V end was cut by 3 bases, the J end by 4 bases, with 10 bases between. Here the CDR3 reads CASSFGTSYNEQFF. The CDR3 DNA follows: TGTGCCAGCAGCTTCGGGACATCTTACAATGAGCAGTTCTTC. The complete variable domain, with remaining parts taken from reference TRBV11-3 and TRBJ2-1, reads EAGVVQSPRYKIIEKKQPVAFWCNPISGHNTLYWYLQNLGQGPELLIRYENEEAVDDSQLPKDRFSAERLKGVDSTLKIQPAELGDSAVYLCASSFGTSYNEQFFGPGTRLTVL.

This clonotype was observed a few times. This sequence joins TRBV7-9 and TRBJ1-1; possible D gene TRBD1, 5 bases. This CDR3 spans 12 amino acids. V gave up 8 bases and J gave up 6 bases, with 13 bases separating them. From germline, CDR1 is SEHNR and CDR2 FQNEAQ (reference sequence). The CDR3 reads CASRGDLPEAFF. The CDR3 DNA reads as TGTGCCAGCCGAGGGGATCTGCCTGAAGCTTTCTTT.

Concerning this clonotype itself: A far larger clone is just one base off, so this is likely a read error. This chain joins TRBV9 and TRBJ2-5; the match to TRBD2 covers 9 bases. The CDR3 is made up of 17 amino acids. Germline CDR1 is SGDLS and CDR2 is YYNGEE. Here the CDR3 DNA reads TGTGTCAGCGAGCCCCCAGCGGGGGGTCAAATGCAAGAGACCCAGTACTTC. The encoded protein is CVSEPPAGGQMQETQYF.

This clonotype was detected many times. The chain combines TRBV11-2 with TRBJ2-1; D is perhaps TRBD2 (5 bases). Trimming took 1 base from V and 6 from J, leaving 13 bases between them. From germline, CDR1 is SGHAT and CDR2 FQNNGV. The CDR3 is 15 residues long. CDR3 residues: CASSLAVPRANEQFF. As DNA, the CDR3 is TGTGCCAGCAGCTTAGCGGTCCCGCGGGCCAATGAGCAGTTCTTC.

The sample holds many counts of this clonotype. The V call is TRBV7-2, the J call TRBJ2-5, with 9 nucleotides matching TRBD1. The CDR3 is 15 amino acids. Germline CDR1 SGHTA, CDR2 FQGNSA. The ends lost 5 bases at V and 5 bases at J; junction bases unmatched: 9. The CDR3 DNA sequence: TGTGCCAGCAGCGCAGCCAGGGACAGGGTGGAGACCCAGTACTTC. This sequence encodes CASSAARDRVETQYF. Together with reference TRBV7-2 and TRBJ2-5, the CDR3 gives the full variable domain: GAGVSQSPSNKVTEKGKDVELRCDPISGHTALYWYRQSLGQGLEFLIYFQGNSAPDKSGLPSDRFSAERTGGSVSTLTIQRTQQEDSAVYLCASSAARDRVETQYFGPGTRLLVL.

The rearrangement joins TRBV12-5 to TRBJ2-5, with D perhaps TRBD2 (5 bases). Germline lookup yields CDR1 LGHNT and CDR2 FRNRAP. Between the trimmed V and J ends, which lost 6 bases and 2 bases, there was a span of 13 bases. The CDR3 consists of 14 residues. Here the CDR3 reads CASGETGLQETQYF. The DNA for the CDR3 is TGTGCTAGTGGAGAAACGGGGTTACAAGAGACCCAGTACTTC. The full variable domain, in which reference TRBV12-5 and TRBJ2-5 provide the parts outside the CDR3, is DARVTQTPRHKVTEMGQEVTMRCQPILGHNTVFWYRQTMMQGLELLAYFRNRAPLDDSGMPKDRFSAEMPDATLATLKIQPSEPRDSAVYFCASGETGLQETQYFGPGTRLLVL.

The J gene is TRBJ1-1, the V gene TRBV19; D is unresolved. V dropped 7 bases and J dropped 0 bases, with 9 bases sitting between them. Per germline, CDR1 LNHDA and CDR2 SQIVND (reference sequence). The length of the CDR3 is 13 residues. The CDR3 DNA is TGTGCCAGTACCCAGTCCTTGAACACTGAAGCTTTCTTT. Translating gives CASTQSLNTEAFF. Using reference TRBV19 and TRBJ1-1 for the parts outside the CDR3, the full variable domain is DGGITQSPKYLFRKEGQNVTLSCEQNLNHDAMYWYRQDPGQGLRLIYYSQIVNDFQKGDIAEGYSVSREKKESFPLTVTSAQKNPTAFYLCASTQSLNTEAFFGQGTRLTVV.

Ten or more counts support this clonotype. The V gene is TRBV4-2, the J gene TRBJ2-6; TRBD2 matches at 7 bases. V lost 3 bases to trimming and J lost 0 bases; unmatched junction nucleotides: 11. This CDR3 contains 19 residues. CDR1 is LGHNA and CDR2 is YNFKEQ in the germline V gene. The DNA of the CDR3 is TGTGCCAGCAGCCATTTCATAGCGGGTAAAAACTCTGGGGCCAACGTCCTGACTTTC. The encoded protein is CASSHFIAGKNSGANVLTF.

This clonotype has ten or more counts. CDR3 coding DNA: TGTGCCAGCAGCCAAGGTGAGCGGGGGAGGAGCACAGATACGCAGTATTTT. Translated: CASSQGERGRSTDTQYF. This sequence joins TRBV4-2 and TRBJ2-3; 8 nucleotides agree with TRBD2. This CDR3 has 17 residues. V gave up 1 base and J gave up 0 bases; unmatched junction bases: 6. Germline values: CDR1 LGHNA, CDR2 YNFKEQ.

The table lists this clonotype with many counts. The gene calls are TRBV20-1 and TRBJ2-5; D unclear. Per germline, CDR1 DFQATT and CDR2 SNEGSKA (reference sequence). This CDR3 is built from 10 residues. The germline V and J ends were trimmed by 6 bases and 5 bases, with 7 bases remaining between them. The CDR3 region has the DNA TGCAGTGCCTCTACTGAGACCCAGTACTTC. Encoded protein: CSASTETQYF.

This clonotype was counted ten times or more. The rearrangement links TRBV10-3 to TRBJ2-2; D is undetermined. Trimming stripped 6 bases from V and 6 bases from J, with 14 bases between. The germline gives CDR1 ENHRY, CDR2 SYGVKD. The CDR3 covers 14 residues. CDR3 residues: CAISKQHRPGELFF. The CDR3 coding sequence is TGTGCCATCAGCAAGCAACATAGACCCGGGGAGCTGTTTTTT.

V usage is TRBV30 and J usage is TRBJ1-3; no clear D gene. Trimming cost V 3 bases and J 1 base, with 10 bases left between them. The CDR3 has 14 residues. From germline, CDR1 is GTSNPN and CDR2 SVGIG (reference sequence). The CDR3 DNA reads as TGTGCCTGGAGCACTGACATTTCTGGAAACACCATATATTTT. Amino acids: CAWSTDISGNTIYF.